This is a list of T cell receptor beta chains from one sample in a study of cytomegalovirus exposure and HLA in healthy donors. Produced via immunoSEQ multiplex PCR; TCRdb's table is partial and in-frame only. Among tens of thousands of clones, about 70% were seen once, and the ten largest hold around 6.4%. The sample taken for sequencing was PBMCs. The source is a woman between 45 and 65 years old in good health and CMV-seropositive. The CDR3 runs from the conserved cysteine through the conserved F or W. The order of the fields is clone size, D gene, V gene, J gene, CDR3 DNA, CDR3 protein. D genes are given only for firm matches. Expanded clones get a size class; other rows say once, few or many, or leave the size out.

.	.	TRBV28	TRBJ1-4	TGTGCCAGCAGTTTACCGACAACTTTTACTAATGAAAAACTGTTTTTT	CASSLPTTFTNEKLFF
.	TRBD1	TRBV18	TRBJ2-3	TGTGCCAGCTCACCATCCACAGGGGGCAAGGCAGATACGCAGTATTTT	CASSPSTGGKADTQYF
.	TRBD1	TRBV7-3	TRBJ2-1	TGTGCCAGCAGCACAGGGGGAGCCAATGAGCAGTTCTTC	CASSTGGANEQFF
.	.	TRBV30	TRBJ2-2	TGTGCCTGGAGTACCGGGAACACCGGGGAGCTGTTTTTT	CAWSTGNTGELFF
.	.	TRBV7-2	TRBJ2-1	TGTGCCAGCAGCTCTGGTCCTCGCAGGAATGAGCAGTTCTTC	CASSSGPRRNEQFF
.	TRBD2	TRBV7-9	TRBJ2-7	TGTGCCAGCAGCTTAGCGCTAGCGGGCGGCTCCTACGAGCAGTACTTC	CASSLALAGGSYEQYF
.	TRBD1	TRBV28	TRBJ2-5	TGTGCCAGCAGCTACAGGGGTGCGGAGACCCAGTACTTC	CASSYRGAETQYF
few	.	TRBV4-1	TRBJ2-7	TGCGCCAGCAGCCAGACTAGACTCTACGAGCAGTACTTC	CASSQTRLYEQYF
.	TRBD1	TRBV27	TRBJ1-5	TGTGCCAGCAGACGTCAGACAGGGGGCTATCAGCCCCAGCATTTT	CASRRQTGGYQPQHF
once	TRBD1	TRBV13	TRBJ2-5	TGTGCCAGCAGCGAAAAGACAGGGGCAGGAGAGACCCAGTACTTC	CASSEKTGAGETQYF
.	.	TRBV19	TRBJ1-2	TGTGCCAGTAGTCCAGGAACAGGAGCCTATGGCTACACCTTC	CASSPGTGAYGYTF
once	.	TRBV10-3	TRBJ1-1	TGTGCCATCAGCGGACTAGACAACACTGAAGCTTTCTTT	CAISGLDNTEAFF
.	TRBD2	TRBV19	TRBJ2-7	TGTGCCAGTAGTGGGAGTAGCGGGGATTCCGAGCAGTACTTC	CASSGSSGDSEQYF
.	TRBD1	TRBV6-5	TRBJ1-2	TGTGCCAGCAGTTACTCGATAGGGACAGGGCATGGCTACACCTTC	CASSYSIGTGHGYTF
.	TRBD2	TRBV29-1	TRBJ2-5	TGCAGCTCAACCGGGACTAGCGGCCAAGAGACCCAGTACTTC	CSSTGTSGQETQYF
.	.	TRBV7-8	TRBJ1-1	TGTGCCAGCAGCTTAGACTCTGCGGGTACTGAAGCTTTCTTT	CASSLDSAGTEAFF
.	.	TRBV27	TRBJ2-3	TGTGCCAGCAGAGGACAGAACACAGATACGCAGTATTTT	CASRGQNTDTQYF
.	.	TRBV11-2	TRBJ2-6	TGTGCCAGCAGCCCAGGGGCTGGGGCCAACGTCCTGACTTTC	CASSPGAGANVLTF
once	.	TRBV28	TRBJ1-2	TGTGCCAGCAAACATGACAGGTTCTATGGCTACACCTTC	CASKHDRFYGYTF
once	.	TRBV10-3	TRBJ2-5	TGTGCCATCAGCCGGGACTCCCCCCCAGAGACCCAGTACTTC	CAISRDSPPETQYF
.	.	TRBV18	TRBJ2-1	TGTGCCAGCTCACCACCGGGCCGGGGATCGGGCAGTGAGCAGTTCTTC	CASSPPGRGSGSEQFF
once	TRBD1	TRBV6-5	TRBJ1-6	TGTGCCAGCAGTTACGAGACAGGGAATTCACCCCTCCACTTT	CASSYETGNSPLHF
few	.	TRBV14	TRBJ1-1	TGTGCCAGCAGCCCTACTGGGAGGACATTCATGAACACTGAAGCTTTCTTT	CASSPTGRTFMNTEAFF
.	.	TRBV20-1	TRBJ2-7	TGCAGTGCCCAAGGGGTAAACGAGCAGTACTTC	CSAQGVNEQYF
.	TRBD1	TRBV29-1	TRBJ2-7	TGCAGCGTTAGACAGGGATACTACGAGCAGTACTTC	CSVRQGYYEQYF
.	TRBD2	TRBV5-1	TRBJ2-1	TGCGCCAGCAGCTTTGGGACTAGCGGAGGGGATGAGCAGTTCTTC	CASSFGTSGGDEQFF
.	TRBD1	TRBV6-1	TRBJ2-7	TGTGCCTGCAAACAGGGGGCTCTCTACGAGCAGTACTTC	CACKQGALYEQYF
.	TRBD1	TRBV5-4	TRBJ1-1	TGTGCCAGCAGCTTGGCGGACAGGGTAAAGACTGAAGCTTTCTTT	CASSLADRVKTEAFF
.	TRBD1	TRBV10-2	TRBJ2-2	TGCGCCAGCAGTGAACTTCCCGACAGGGGGGTTTTCACCGGGGAGCTGTTTTTT	CASSELPDRGVFTGELFF
.	.	TRBV7-9	TRBJ1-1	TGTGCCAGCAGCTTAGACTCCCCGCATATGAACACTGAAGCTTTCTTT	CASSLDSPHMNTEAFF
.	.	TRBV5-6	TRBJ2-7	TGTGCCAGCAGCTTGGGTCGGAGTGAGGACGAGCAGTACTTC	CASSLGRSEDEQYF
.	.	TRBV2	TRBJ2-2	TGTGCCAGCTCGACTCGAGGGTTGGTGTTTTTT	CASSTRGLVFF
.	TRBD2	TRBV29-1	TRBJ2-1	TGCAGCGTCGCGACTAGCCCAAGTGAGCAGTTCTTC	CSVATSPSEQFF
.	TRBD2	TRBV7-9	TRBJ2-5	TGTGCCAGCAGCCTCACGGGGAGGGAAGAGACCCAGTACTTC	CASSLTGREETQYF